The TCR beta chain under discussion was sequenced for a study of OX40 agonist ivuxolimab in advanced cancers. Study-level background: Previous treatment with anti-PD-1, anti-PD-L1 or anti-CTLA-4 therapy was allowed; under 50% had received some. Broader study findings: Within 6 weeks, CD4+ and CD8+ blood T cells expanded clonally at 0.1 to 3.0 mg/kg.

Blood samples were obtained at baseline, cycle 4 day 1, and cycle 7 day 1. The protocol was immunoSEQ multiplex PCR, while the TCRdb copy is restricted to in-frame clones and leaves out a portion. The sample contains 60,000 to 100,000 clones, 84% of which appear only once. In the case of this clone: What it recognizes is unknown.

This TCR was recovered from an adult with an advanced solid tumor such as melanoma, head and neck, liver or kidney cancer. Sequences were derived from CD4+ or CD8+ T cells sorted from blood, sampled in a trial of the OX40 agonist ivuxolimab.

The CDR3 loop is CASSKQGSNTEAFF. In DNA form, the CDR3 reads TGTGCCAGCAGTAAACAGGGATCGAACACTGAAGCTTTCTTT. The chain combines TRBV6-5 with TRBJ1-1, with a possible D match to TRBD1 (6 bases). With 5 bases removed from V and 1 base from J, the gap between germline ends came to 11 bases. Germline CDR1 and CDR2: MNHEY and SVGAGI. This CDR3 is built from 14 residues.